The rows below give T cell receptor beta chains drawn from one sample of a study of response to subunit inactivated influenza vaccine. Using its own MiXCR run on the RT-PCR reads, TCRdb lists one record per CDR3 protein. In the table there are about 700,000 distinct CDR3 sequences, around 14% of which are singletons. This specimen consisted of PBMCs from blood, obtained about 11 days after vaccination. The receptor source for this set is a man aged 45-60 years who received an inactivated influenza vaccine. Both conserved end residues are part of each CDR3. The order of the fields is V gene, D gene, clone size, J gene, CDR3 protein, CDR3 DNA. D genes are given only for firm matches. Size tells how often a clone was seen (once, few, many) or the class of an expanded clone, and some rows leave it out.

>TRBV7-2|TRBD2|few|TRBJ2-1
CASSLARGGGSSYNEQFF
TGTGCCAGCAGCTTAGCGCGTGGGGGGGGGTCTAGCTACAATGAGCAGTTCTTC
>TRBV4-1|.|many|TRBJ2-3
CASSQLEGGADTQYF
TGCGCCAGCAGCCAATTGGAGGGGGGAGCGGATACGCAGTATTTT
>TRBV27|.|.|TRBJ2-7
CASSFQGRGEQYF
TGTGCCAGCAGTTTCCAGGGGAGAGGCGAGCAGTACTTC
>TRBV6-2/TRBV6-3|.|.|TRBJ2-1
CASSYPRTEGNYNEQFF
TGTGCCAGCAGTTACCCCAGGACAGAGGGTAACTACAATGAGCAGTTCTTC
>TRBV7-2|.|.|TRBJ2-3
CASSLYLTDTQYF
TGTGCCAGCAGCTTATATCTCACAGATACGCAGTATTTT
>TRBV20-1|.|few|TRBJ1-5
CSASLSGGSNQPQHF
TGCAGTGCTAGTCTGTCAGGTGGAAGCAATCAGCCCCAGCATTTT
>TRBV10-3|.|few|TRBJ1-1
CAIRGTLNTEAFF
TGTGCCATCAGGGGGACACTGAACACTGAAGCTTTCTTT
>TRBV18|.|many|TRBJ2-7
CASSPGEPYEQYF
TGTGCCAGCTCACCGGGAGAACCCTACGAGCAGTACTTC
>TRBV20-1|TRBD2|.|TRBJ2-7
CSARGGTSGTF
TGCAGTGCTAGAGGCGGGACTAGCGGGACCTTC
>TRBV12-3/TRBV12-4|TRBD1|few|TRBJ2-2
CASSTGQGVGELFF
TGTGCCAGCAGCACTGGACAGGGAGTCGGGGAGCTGTTTTTT